Listed below are T cell receptor beta chains from one sample, sequenced in a study of T cell changes during pregnancy in multiple sclerosis. Assay used: immunoSEQ multiplex PCR; TCRdb lists only in-frame clones, some missing. The table lists some 40,000 clones, under 95% of them singletons. The sequenced sample was CD4+ T cells from peripheral blood mononuclear cells, obtained in the third trimester of pregnancy. These receptors came from a female donor with multiple sclerosis, enrolled in a pregnancy study. CDR3s include the opening cysteine and the closing phenylalanine or tryptophan. The order of the fields is D gene, clone size, V gene, J gene, CDR3 DNA, CDR3 protein. The D gene is left open where the match is weak. Rows give clone size only sometimes, using once, few, many, or a class for an expanded clone.

d_call: .
clone_size: .
v_call: TRBV6-1
j_call: TRBJ2-5
cdr3_nt: TGTGCCAGCAGTGAGGCGGTGGGTGTTCCCACCTCAGAGACCCAGTACTTC
cdr3_aa: CASSEAVGVPTSETQYF

d_call: .
clone_size: .
v_call: TRBV11-2
j_call: TRBJ2-6
cdr3_nt: TGTGCCAGCAGTGACAGCTCTGGGGCCAACGTCCTGACTTTC
cdr3_aa: CASSDSSGANVLTF

d_call: TRBD2
clone_size: few
v_call: TRBV19
j_call: TRBJ2-7
cdr3_nt: TGTGCCAGCCAAACCGCGGGGGTTCCCCACGAGCAGTACTTC
cdr3_aa: CASQTAGVPHEQYF

d_call: .
clone_size: .
v_call: TRBV6-5
j_call: TRBJ2-1
cdr3_nt: TGTGCCAGCAGTAGAGGACTCCACAATGAGCAGTTCTTC
cdr3_aa: CASSRGLHNEQFF

d_call: TRBD2
clone_size: .
v_call: TRBV10-1
j_call: TRBJ2-1
cdr3_nt: TGCGCCAGCAGTGATGGAGCGGGAGAGAATGAGCAGTTCTTC
cdr3_aa: CASSDGAGENEQFF

d_call: .
clone_size: .
v_call: TRBV11-2
j_call: TRBJ2-1
cdr3_nt: TGTGCCAGCAGCTTAAGGGGTTCCTACAATGAGCAGTTCTTC
cdr3_aa: CASSLRGSYNEQFF

d_call: .
clone_size: .
v_call: TRBV18
j_call: TRBJ2-4
cdr3_nt: TGTGCCAGCTCACCACCTAGGACTCTAGCCAAAAACATTCAGTACTTC
cdr3_aa: CASSPPRTLAKNIQYF

d_call: .
clone_size: once
v_call: TRBV5-5
j_call: TRBJ1-2
cdr3_nt: TGTGCCAGCAGCACTTCCCGAGGGCAGCTTAACTATGGCTACACCTTC
cdr3_aa: CASSTSRGQLNYGYTF

d_call: TRBD1
clone_size: .
v_call: TRBV6-4
j_call: TRBJ1-2
cdr3_nt: TGTGCCAGCAGTCGTGAATGGGGACAGAACTATGGCTACACCTTC
cdr3_aa: CASSREWGQNYGYTF

d_call: .
clone_size: .
v_call: TRBV28
j_call: TRBJ1-3
cdr3_nt: TGTGCCAGCATAGGAAACACCATATATTTT
cdr3_aa: CASIGNTIYF

d_call: .
clone_size: .
v_call: TRBV19
j_call: TRBJ1-1
cdr3_nt: TGTGCCAGTAGCCGGACAGAGAACACTGAAGCTTTCTTT
cdr3_aa: CASSRTENTEAFF

d_call: .
clone_size: .
v_call: TRBV5-1
j_call: TRBJ2-2
cdr3_nt: TGCGCCAGCAGCTGGGGCGGGACGAACACCGGGGAGCTGTTTTTT
cdr3_aa: CASSWGGTNTGELFF

d_call: TRBD1
clone_size: once
v_call: TRBV18
j_call: TRBJ1-2
cdr3_nt: TGTGCCAGCACGCCGGGACAGACTAACTATGGCTACACCTTC
cdr3_aa: CASTPGQTNYGYTF

d_call: .
clone_size: .
v_call: TRBV19
j_call: TRBJ1-2
cdr3_nt: TGTGCCAGTAGTAACGGGCGGGCCGGTGGCTACACCTTC
cdr3_aa: CASSNGRAGGYTF

d_call: TRBD2
clone_size: .
v_call: TRBV10-1
j_call: TRBJ2-1
cdr3_nt: TGCGCCAGCAGTGACCCCCGGACTAGCGGGAGGGCCGGGAATGAGCAGTTCTTC
cdr3_aa: CASSDPRTSGRAGNEQFF

d_call: .
clone_size: .
v_call: TRBV19
j_call: TRBJ1-5
cdr3_nt: TGTGCCAGTAGTATACAGGGGAGCAATCAGCCCCAGCATTTT
cdr3_aa: CASSIQGSNQPQHF

d_call: .
clone_size: .
v_call: TRBV7-2
j_call: TRBJ2-3
cdr3_nt: TGTGCCAGCAGCGCAAGCGGGTTAGGAACAGATACGCAGTATTTT
cdr3_aa: CASSASGLGTDTQYF

d_call: .
clone_size: once
v_call: TRBV5-1
j_call: TRBJ2-1
cdr3_nt: TGCGCCAGCAGCCGAGGACTGGGGTACTCCTACAATGAGCAGTTCTTC
cdr3_aa: CASSRGLGYSYNEQFF

d_call: .
clone_size: .
v_call: TRBV13
j_call: TRBJ1-1
cdr3_nt: TGTGCCAGCAGTCCCCATTTTAACACTGAAGCTTTCTTT
cdr3_aa: CASSPHFNTEAFF

d_call: TRBD2
clone_size: .
v_call: TRBV5-1
j_call: TRBJ2-1
cdr3_nt: TGCGCCAGCAGCCAGACTCCTAGCGGGTTGCGCTACAATGAGCAGTTCTTC
cdr3_aa: CASSQTPSGLRYNEQFF

d_call: .
clone_size: .
v_call: TRBV5-4
j_call: TRBJ1-1
cdr3_nt: TGTGCCAGCAGCTTGGGCACCTTCACTTACACTGAAGCTTTCTTT
cdr3_aa: CASSLGTFTYTEAFF

d_call: TRBD2
clone_size: .
v_call: TRBV4-1
j_call: TRBJ2-7
cdr3_nt: TGCGCCAGCAGCCAAGTAGGGACTATCTACGAGCAGTACTTC
cdr3_aa: CASSQVGTIYEQYF

d_call: .
clone_size: .
v_call: TRBV7-9
j_call: TRBJ2-1
cdr3_nt: TGTGCCAGCAGCTTAGCAAAAGAGAGTGAGCAGTTCTTC
cdr3_aa: CASSLAKESEQFF

d_call: .
clone_size: .
v_call: TRBV19
j_call: TRBJ1-1
cdr3_nt: TGTGCCAGTAGTCGGCAGGGCAGCCTCACTGAAGCTTTCTTT
cdr3_aa: CASSRQGSLTEAFF

d_call: .
clone_size: .
v_call: TRBV19
j_call: TRBJ1-1
cdr3_nt: TGTGCCAGTACCAACTACAGGGACGGATCTGAAGCTTTCTTT
cdr3_aa: CASTNYRDGSEAFF

d_call: .
clone_size: .
v_call: TRBV2
j_call: TRBJ1-5
cdr3_nt: TGTGCCAGCAGTGGGGCCCCGGAGGGGCCCAATCAGCCCCAGCATTTT
cdr3_aa: CASSGAPEGPNQPQHF

d_call: TRBD2
clone_size: once
v_call: TRBV5-1
j_call: TRBJ2-3
cdr3_nt: TGCGCCAGCAGCTTGGACGGGAGGGGCGGCACAGATACGCAGTATTTT
cdr3_aa: CASSLDGRGGTDTQYF

d_call: TRBD2
clone_size: .
v_call: TRBV7-3
j_call: TRBJ2-1
cdr3_nt: TGTGCCAGCAGCGATAGGACTAGCGGGACCTACAATGAGCAGTTCTTC
cdr3_aa: CASSDRTSGTYNEQFF

d_call: .
clone_size: .
v_call: TRBV20-1
j_call: TRBJ2-7
cdr3_nt: TGCAGTGGGCTGATTAACTACGAGCAGTACTTC
cdr3_aa: CSGLINYEQYF

d_call: .
clone_size: .
v_call: TRBV30
j_call: TRBJ1-4
cdr3_nt: TGTGCCTCGGAGGGAGGTTTAGGAGGTGAAAAACTGTTTTTT
cdr3_aa: CASEGGLGGEKLFF

d_call: TRBD1
clone_size: .
v_call: TRBV6-4
j_call: TRBJ2-1
cdr3_nt: TGTGCCAGCACGAAACAAGGGGACAGGCGGACCTACAATGAGCAGTTCTTC
cdr3_aa: CASTKQGDRRTYNEQFF

d_call: .
clone_size: few
v_call: TRBV19
j_call: TRBJ2-7
cdr3_nt: TGTGCCAGTAGTCAAACATATTCCTCCTACGAGCAGTACTTC
cdr3_aa: CASSQTYSSYEQYF

d_call: .
clone_size: .
v_call: TRBV28
j_call: TRBJ2-1
cdr3_nt: TGTGCCAGCAGTTTATTAGATTTCGACAATGAGCAGTTCTTC
cdr3_aa: CASSLLDFDNEQFF

d_call: TRBD2
clone_size: once
v_call: TRBV6-4
j_call: TRBJ2-3
cdr3_nt: TGTGCCAGCAGTTCCCTTAGCGGGACGGCGCAGTATTTT
cdr3_aa: CASSSLSGTAQYF